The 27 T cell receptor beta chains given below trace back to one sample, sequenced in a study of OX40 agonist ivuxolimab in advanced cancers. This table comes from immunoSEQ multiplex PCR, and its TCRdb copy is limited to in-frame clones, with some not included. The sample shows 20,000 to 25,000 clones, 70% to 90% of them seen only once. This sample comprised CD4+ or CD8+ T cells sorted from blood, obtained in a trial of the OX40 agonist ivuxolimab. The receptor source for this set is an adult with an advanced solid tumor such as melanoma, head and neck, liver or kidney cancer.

The CDR3 DNA sequence: TGTGCCAGCAGCCAAGATCTGGGCAGGGGAATAGGCAATGAGCAGTTCTTC. This encodes CASSQDLGRGIGNEQFF. V is TRBV14 and J is TRBJ2-1; possible D gene TRBD1, 6 bases. V gave up 0 bases and J gave up 6 bases, with 18 bases separating them. This CDR3 has 17 residues. Germline V gene data show CDR1 as SGHDN and CDR2 as FVKESK. Supplemented by reference TRBV14 and TRBJ2-1, the full variable domain reads EAGVTQFPSHSVIEKGQTVTLRCDPISGHDNLYWYRRVMGKEIKFLLHFVKESKQDESGMPNNRFLAERTGGTYSTLKVQPAELEDSGVYFCASSQDLGRGIGNEQFFGPGTRLTVL.

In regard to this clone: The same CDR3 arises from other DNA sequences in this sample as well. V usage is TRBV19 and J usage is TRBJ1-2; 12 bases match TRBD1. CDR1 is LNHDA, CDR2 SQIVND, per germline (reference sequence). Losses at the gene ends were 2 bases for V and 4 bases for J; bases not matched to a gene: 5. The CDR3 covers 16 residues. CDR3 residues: CASSIPGQGASYGYTF. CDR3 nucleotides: TGTGCCAGTAGTATACCGGGACAGGGGGCGAGCTATGGCTACACCTTC.

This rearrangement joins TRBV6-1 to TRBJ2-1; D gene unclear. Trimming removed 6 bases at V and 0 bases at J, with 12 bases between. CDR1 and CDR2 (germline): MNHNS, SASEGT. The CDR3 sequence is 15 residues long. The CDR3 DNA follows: TGTGCCAGCAGATTGGACCAGAGCTCCTACAATGAGCAGTTCTTC. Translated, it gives CASRLDQSSYNEQFF.

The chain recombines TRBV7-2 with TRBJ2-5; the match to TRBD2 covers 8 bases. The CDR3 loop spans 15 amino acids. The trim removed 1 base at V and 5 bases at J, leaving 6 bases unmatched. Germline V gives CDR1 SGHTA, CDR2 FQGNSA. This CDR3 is CASSLERGRGETQYF. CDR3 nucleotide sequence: TGTGCCAGCAGCTTAGAGCGGGGGAGGGGGGAGACCCAGTACTTC.

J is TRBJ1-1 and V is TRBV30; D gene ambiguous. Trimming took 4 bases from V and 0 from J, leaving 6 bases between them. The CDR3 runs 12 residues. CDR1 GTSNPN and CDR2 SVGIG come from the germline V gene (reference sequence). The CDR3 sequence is CAWNTLNTEAFF. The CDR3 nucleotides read TGTGCCTGGAACACACTGAACACTGAAGCTTTCTTT.

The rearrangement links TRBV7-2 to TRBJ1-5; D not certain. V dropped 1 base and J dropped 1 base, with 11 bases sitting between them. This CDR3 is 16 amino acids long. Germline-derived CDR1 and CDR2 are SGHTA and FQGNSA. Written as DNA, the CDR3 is TGTGCCAGCAGCTTAGGGGCAGACCTGAGCAATCAGCCCCAGCATTTT. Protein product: CASSLGADLSNQPQHF.

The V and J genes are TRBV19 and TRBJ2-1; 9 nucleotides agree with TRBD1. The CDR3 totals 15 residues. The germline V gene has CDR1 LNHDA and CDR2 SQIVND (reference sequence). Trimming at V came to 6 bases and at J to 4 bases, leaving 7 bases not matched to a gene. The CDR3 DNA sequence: TGTGCCAGTAGCCTGACTGGGACAGGGTACAATGAGCAGTTCTTC. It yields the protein CASSLTGTGYNEQFF.

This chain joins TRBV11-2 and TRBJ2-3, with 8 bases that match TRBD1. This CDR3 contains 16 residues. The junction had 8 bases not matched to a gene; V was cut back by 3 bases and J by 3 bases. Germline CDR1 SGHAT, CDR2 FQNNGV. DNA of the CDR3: TGTGCCAGCAGCTTCCACGACAGGGGAGGAACAGATACGCAGTATTTT. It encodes CASSFHDRGGTDTQYF.

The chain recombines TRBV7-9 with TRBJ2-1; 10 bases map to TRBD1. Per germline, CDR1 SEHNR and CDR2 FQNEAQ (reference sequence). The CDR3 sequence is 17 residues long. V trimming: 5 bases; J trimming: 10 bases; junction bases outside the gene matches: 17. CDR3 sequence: CASSPLQWGTGVREQFF. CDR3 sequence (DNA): TGTGCCAGCAGCCCCTTACAGTGGGGGACAGGGGTTCGCGAGCAGTTCTTC.

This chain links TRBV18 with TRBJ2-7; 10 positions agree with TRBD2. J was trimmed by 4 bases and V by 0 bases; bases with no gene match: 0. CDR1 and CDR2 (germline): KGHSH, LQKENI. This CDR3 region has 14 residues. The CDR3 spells CASSPPSGRYEQYF. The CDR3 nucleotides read TGTGCCAGCTCACCACCTAGCGGGAGGTACGAGCAGTACTTC.

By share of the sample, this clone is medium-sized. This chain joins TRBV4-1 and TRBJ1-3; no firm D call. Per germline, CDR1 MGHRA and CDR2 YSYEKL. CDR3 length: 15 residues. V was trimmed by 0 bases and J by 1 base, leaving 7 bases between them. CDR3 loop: CASSQDRTSGNTIYF. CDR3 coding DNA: TGCGCCAGCAGCCAAGACAGGACTTCTGGAAACACCATATATTTT.

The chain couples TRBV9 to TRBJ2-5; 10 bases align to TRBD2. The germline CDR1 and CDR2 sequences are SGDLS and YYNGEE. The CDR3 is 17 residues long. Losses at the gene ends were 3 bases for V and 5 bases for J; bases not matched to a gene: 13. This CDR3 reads CASSDLQSGRAGETQYF. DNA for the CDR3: TGTGCCAGCAGCGACCTTCAAAGCGGGAGGGCCGGGGAGACCCAGTACTTC.

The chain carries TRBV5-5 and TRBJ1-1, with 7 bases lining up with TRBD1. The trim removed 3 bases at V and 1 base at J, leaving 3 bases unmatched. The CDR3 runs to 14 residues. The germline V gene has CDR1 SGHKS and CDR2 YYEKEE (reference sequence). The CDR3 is CASSYRGPNTEAFF. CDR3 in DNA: TGTGCCAGCAGCTACAGGGGCCCGAACACTGAAGCTTTCTTT.

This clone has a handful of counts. The CDR3 protein is CASSQGRESYEQYF. The CDR3 nucleotides are TGTGCCAGCAGCCAAGGGCGGGAGTCCTACGAGCAGTACTTC. The rearrangement uses TRBV14 and TRBJ2-7; 7 bases align to TRBD2. This CDR3 has 14 amino acids. Germline values: CDR1 SGHDN, CDR2 FVKESK. Losses at the gene ends were 1 base for V and 1 base for J; bases not matched to a gene: 1.

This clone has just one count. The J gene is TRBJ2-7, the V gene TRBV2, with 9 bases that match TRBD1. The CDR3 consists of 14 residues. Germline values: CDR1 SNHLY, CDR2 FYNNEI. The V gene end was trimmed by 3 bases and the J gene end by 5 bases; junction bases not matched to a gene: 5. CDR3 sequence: CASSDRDRVDEQYF. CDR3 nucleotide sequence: TGTGCCAGCAGTGACCGGGACAGGGTGGACGAGCAGTACTTC.

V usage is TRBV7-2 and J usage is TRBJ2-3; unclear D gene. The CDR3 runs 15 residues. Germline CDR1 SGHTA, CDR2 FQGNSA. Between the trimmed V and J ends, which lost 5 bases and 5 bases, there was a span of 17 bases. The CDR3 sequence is CASSPPLGRGDTQYF. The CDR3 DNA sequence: TGTGCCAGCAGCCCCCCTTTAGGCAGAGGAGATACGCAGTATTTT.

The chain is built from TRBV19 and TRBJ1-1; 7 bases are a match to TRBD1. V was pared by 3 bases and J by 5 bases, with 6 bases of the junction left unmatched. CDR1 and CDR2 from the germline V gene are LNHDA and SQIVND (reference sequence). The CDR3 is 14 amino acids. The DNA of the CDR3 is TGTGCCAGTAGTATTTGGACAGGTGGGACTGAAGCTTTCTTT. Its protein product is CASSIWTGGTEAFF.

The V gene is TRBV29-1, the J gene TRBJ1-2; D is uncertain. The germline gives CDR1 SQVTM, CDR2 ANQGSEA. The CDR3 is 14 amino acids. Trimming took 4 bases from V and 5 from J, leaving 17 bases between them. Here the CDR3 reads CSVGSGSNSYGYTF. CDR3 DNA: TGCAGCGTTGGATCCGGGTCGAACTCTTATGGCTACACCTTC. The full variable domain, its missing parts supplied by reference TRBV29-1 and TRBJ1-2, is SAVISQKPSRDICQRGTSLTIQCQVDSQVTMMFWYRQQPGQSLTLIATANQGSEATYESGFVIDKFPISRPNLTFSTLTVSNMSPEDSSIYLCSVGSGSNSYGYTFGSGTRLTVV.

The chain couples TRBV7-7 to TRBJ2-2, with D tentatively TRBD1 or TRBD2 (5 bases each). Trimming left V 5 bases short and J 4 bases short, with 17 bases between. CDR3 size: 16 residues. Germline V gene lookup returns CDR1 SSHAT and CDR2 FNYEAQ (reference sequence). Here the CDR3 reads CASSQPRGGSTGELFF. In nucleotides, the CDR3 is TGTGCCAGCAGCCAACCACGGGGCGGATCCACCGGGGAGCTGTTTTTT.

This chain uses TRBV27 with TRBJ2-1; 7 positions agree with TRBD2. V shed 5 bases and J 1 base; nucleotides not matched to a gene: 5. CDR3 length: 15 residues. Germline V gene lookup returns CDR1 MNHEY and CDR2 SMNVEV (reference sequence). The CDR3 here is CASSGLAVSYNEQFF. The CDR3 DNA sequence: TGTGCCAGCAGTGGGCTAGCGGTATCCTACAATGAGCAGTTCTTC.

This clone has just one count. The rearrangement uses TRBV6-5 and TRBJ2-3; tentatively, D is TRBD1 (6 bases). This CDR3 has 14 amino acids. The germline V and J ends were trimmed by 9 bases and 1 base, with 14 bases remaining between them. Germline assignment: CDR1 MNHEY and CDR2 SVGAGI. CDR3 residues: CASSDRTGTDTQYF. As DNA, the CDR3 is TGTGCCAGTTCCGACAGGACTGGCACAGATACGCAGTATTTT.

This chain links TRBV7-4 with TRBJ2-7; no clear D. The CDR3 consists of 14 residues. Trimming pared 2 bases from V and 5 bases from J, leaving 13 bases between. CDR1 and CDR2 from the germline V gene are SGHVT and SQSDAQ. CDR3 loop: CASSLKAGPDEQYF. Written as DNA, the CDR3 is TGTGCCAGCAGCTTAAAGGCAGGTCCGGACGAGCAGTACTTC. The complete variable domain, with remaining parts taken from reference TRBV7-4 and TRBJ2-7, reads GAGVSQSPRYKVAKRGRDVALRCDSISGHVTLYWYRQTLGQGSEVLTYSQSDAQRDKSGRPSGRFSAERPERSVSTLKIQRTEQGDSAVYLCASSLKAGPDEQYFGPGTRLTVT.

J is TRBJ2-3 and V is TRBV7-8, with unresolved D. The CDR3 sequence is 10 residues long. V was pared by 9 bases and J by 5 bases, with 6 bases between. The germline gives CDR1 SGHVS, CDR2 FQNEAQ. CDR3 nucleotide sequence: TGTGCCAGTTCTGGAGATACGCAGTATTTT. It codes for CASSGDTQYF.

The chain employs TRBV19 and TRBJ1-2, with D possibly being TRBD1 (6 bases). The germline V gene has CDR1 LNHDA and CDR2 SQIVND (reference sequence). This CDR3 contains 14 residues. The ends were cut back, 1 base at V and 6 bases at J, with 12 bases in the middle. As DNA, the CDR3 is TGTGCCAGTAGTATAGTTGGGGGGGCCGATGGCTACACCTTC. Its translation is CASSIVGGADGYTF.

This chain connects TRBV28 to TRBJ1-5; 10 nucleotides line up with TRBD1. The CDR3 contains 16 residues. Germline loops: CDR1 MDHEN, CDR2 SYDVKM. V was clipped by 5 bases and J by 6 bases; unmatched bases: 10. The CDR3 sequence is CASSLQRGQGLQPQHF. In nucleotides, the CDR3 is TGTGCCAGCAGTCTCCAACGGGGACAGGGGCTTCAGCCCCAGCATTTT.

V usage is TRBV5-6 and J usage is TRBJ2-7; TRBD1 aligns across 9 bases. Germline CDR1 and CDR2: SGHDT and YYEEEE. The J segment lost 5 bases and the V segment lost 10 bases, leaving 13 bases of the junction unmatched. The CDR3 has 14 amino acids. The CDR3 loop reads CASRSGTGSHEQYF. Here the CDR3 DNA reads TGTGCCTCCCGATCCGGGACAGGGAGCCACGAGCAGTACTTC.

This CDR3 reads CASSQATLSLAGRAGAKNIQYF. The CDR3 DNA sequence: TGTGCCAGCAGCCAAGCGACTTTGTCACTAGCGGGACGGGCGGGGGCCAAAAACATTCAGTACTTC. This rearrangement joins TRBV4-2 to TRBJ2-4; 10 bases align to TRBD2. Germline V gene data show CDR1 as LGHNA and CDR2 as YNFKEQ. CDR3 length: 22 amino acids. V lost 1 base and J lost 1; bases outside the gene matches: 19.